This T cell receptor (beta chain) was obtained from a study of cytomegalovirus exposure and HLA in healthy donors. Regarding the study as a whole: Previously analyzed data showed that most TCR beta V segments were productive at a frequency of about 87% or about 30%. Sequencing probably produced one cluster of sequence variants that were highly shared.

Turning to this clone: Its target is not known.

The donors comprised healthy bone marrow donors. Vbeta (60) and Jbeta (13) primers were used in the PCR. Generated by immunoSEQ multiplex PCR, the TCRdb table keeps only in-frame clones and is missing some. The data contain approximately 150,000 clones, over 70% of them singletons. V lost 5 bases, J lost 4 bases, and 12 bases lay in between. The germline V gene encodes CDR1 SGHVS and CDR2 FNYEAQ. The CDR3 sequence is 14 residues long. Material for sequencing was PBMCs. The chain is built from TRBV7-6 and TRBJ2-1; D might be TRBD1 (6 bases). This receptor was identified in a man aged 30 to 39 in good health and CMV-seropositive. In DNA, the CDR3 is TGTGCCAGCAGCCGGGACAACCAGTACAATGAGCAGTTCTTC. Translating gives CASSRDNQYNEQFF.